The clone carrying this T cell receptor beta chain has a handful of counts. No antigen is known for it. The data stem from a study of beta chain features in type 1 diabetes. What was sequenced were expressed TCRB transcripts, since all of the isolated RNA had been reverse transcribed. The protocol was immunoSEQ multiplex PCR, while the TCRdb copy is restricted to in-frame clones and leaves out a portion. The table includes hundreds of thousands of clones, around an eighth detected once. Markers CD45RO/CCR7/CD25/CD127/CD95/CD27 served to sort CD4+ naive, central memory, regulatory and stem cell-like memory cells. Study conclusions and caveats: Whether TCRB rearrangement is influenced by HLA type was left unresolved in this analysis. Among type 1 diabetes patients, VDJ junctions had fewer insertions and more deletions.

This TCR was sampled from a man younger than 30 in good health. Sequenced: naive CD4+ T cells from blood.

Here the CDR3 DNA reads TGTGCCAGCAGCTTAGTTGGGGGACACTACGAGCAGTACTTC. This codes for CASSLVGGHYEQYF. The chain employs TRBV7-8 and TRBJ2-7, with TRBD1 as a possible D gene (6 bases). The CDR3 is 14 amino acids. Germline assignment: CDR1 SGHVS and CDR2 FQNEAQ. Trimming removed 1 base from V and 3 bases from J, with 10 bases in between.